This T cell receptor beta chain appears in the sequencing data of a study of cytomegalovirus exposure and HLA in healthy donors. Across the study: One earlier analysis, a look at about 179 million T cells, found fewer than 140 million unique TCR beta sequences.

With 60 Vbeta and 13 Jbeta primers, the PCR was carried out. Produced via immunoSEQ multiplex PCR; TCRdb's table is partial and in-frame only. Among more than 110,000 clones, about 70% were seen once, and the ten largest hold 2.1%. Study results and limitations: Most TCR sequences were rare, but some public TCRs occurred in many donors.

The CDR3 consists of 15 residues. Germline lookup yields CDR1 SGHRS and CDR2 YFSETQ. Trimming removed 2 bases from V and 6 bases from J; junction bases left unmatched: 4. As to this clone: The target antigen is unknown.

At collection, donors were nominally healthy, but unrecorded immune exposures were probable. The chain couples TRBV5-1 to TRBJ1-4; TRBD1 matches at 10 bases. This receptor was obtained from a woman between 55 and 75 years old in good health and CMV-seropositive. The specimen was PBMCs. This chain's CDR3 is CASSFGDRGYEKLFF. DNA of the CDR3: TGCGCCAGCAGCTTTGGGGACAGGGGTTATGAAAAACTGTTTTTT.